These 11 T cell receptor beta chains originate from one sample sequenced in a study of control samples from healthy donors and cancer patients. Using immunoSEQ multiplex PCR, the repertoire was profiled, and TCRdb retains in-frame clones only, with some absent. The sample lists 150,000 to 160,000 clones, roughly 92% seen once, with about 2.4% in the top ten. Sequenced input: blood. The receptors originated from a man aged 50-59 years in good health.

The chain couples TRBV2 to TRBJ1-5; D is possibly TRBD1 (6 bases). Germline lookup yields CDR1 SNHLY and CDR2 FYNNEI. The ends were cut back, 5 bases at V and 15 bases at J, with 17 bases in the middle. This CDR3 spans 12 amino acids. Here the CDR3 reads CASSRTVQKWHF. The DNA of the CDR3 is TGTGCCAGCAGTAGGACAGTACAGAAATGGCATTTT.

The chain recombines TRBV29-1 with TRBJ2-5; TRBD2 aligns across 7 bases. CDR3 length equals 15 residues. J was trimmed by 5 bases and V by 2 bases; bases with no gene match: 11. CDR1 is SQVTM, CDR2 ANQGSEA, per germline. The CDR3 loop is CSVERSPVGGETQYF. The CDR3 DNA follows: TGCAGCGTTGAACGGTCACCCGTGGGGGGGGAGACCCAGTACTTC.

V and J are TRBV3-1 (or the pseudogene TRBV3-2) and TRBJ2-1; the match to TRBD2 covers 11 bases. J gave up 6 bases and V 0 bases, and 7 bases lay outside the gene matches. The CDR3 is made up of 17 amino acids. CDR1 is LGHDT and CDR2 is YNNKEL in the germline V gene (reference sequence). Here the CDR3 reads CASSQDRDSGRANEQFF. The DNA for the CDR3 is TGTGCCAGCAGCCAAGATCGAGATAGCGGGAGGGCCAATGAGCAGTTCTTC.

V gene TRBV9 combines with J gene TRBJ1-3; the D is unclear. The CDR3 is made up of 13 amino acids. V was shortened by 3 bases and J by 0 bases, with 4 bases between the two germline ends. Germline V lookup: CDR1 SGDLS, CDR2 YYNGEE. The CDR3 spells CASSAFSGNTIYF. The CDR3 DNA reads TGTGCCAGCAGCGCCTTCTCTGGAAACACCATATATTTT.

V usage is TRBV7-9 and J usage is TRBJ2-3, with 10 bases lining up with TRBD2. The J segment lost 6 bases and the V segment lost 5 bases, leaving 11 bases of the junction unmatched. Germline CDR1 SEHNR, CDR2 FQNEAQ (reference sequence). The CDR3 totals 16 residues. The CDR3 DNA reads TGTGCCAGCAGCGGTTGGACTAGCGGTTCCGGGGATACGCAGTATTTT. Residues: CASSGWTSGSGDTQYF.

This clone was recorded only once. This rearrangement joins TRBV5-4 to TRBJ2-5, with D uncertain. The CDR3 sequence is 15 residues long. CDR1 and CDR2 from the germline V gene are SGHNT and YYREEE (reference sequence). The germline V and J ends were trimmed by 2 bases and 8 bases, with 19 bases remaining between them. In nucleotides, the CDR3 is TGTGCCAGCAGCTTAGAGGACGTTGACAAGAGAACCCAGTACTTC. It yields the protein CASSLEDVDKRTQYF.

This chain uses TRBV3-1 (or the pseudogene TRBV3-2) with TRBJ2-3; D possibly corresponds to TRBD2 (5 bases). CDR1 is LGHDT, CDR2 YNNKEL, per germline (reference sequence). The V gene lost 1 base and the J gene lost 1 base, with 9 bases spanning the gap. This CDR3 region has 15 residues. The CDR3 region is CASSQGISGTDTQYF. The CDR3 DNA reads as TGTGCCAGCAGCCAAGGTATTAGCGGCACAGATACGCAGTATTTT.

V gene TRBV3-1 (or the pseudogene TRBV3-2) combines with J gene TRBJ2-5; a weak D match, TRBD1 (5 bases). The V gene's germline CDR1 is LGHDT and CDR2 YNNKEL (reference sequence). The CDR3 covers 15 residues. The ends were cut back, 4 bases at V and 5 bases at J, with 17 bases in the middle. The CDR3 sequence: CASSPYQGKRETQYF. CDR3 coding DNA: TGTGCCAGCAGCCCTTATCAGGGAAAGAGGGAGACCCAGTACTTC.

The chain has TRBV18 and TRBJ1-2; D may be TRBD1 (5 bases). Trimming cost V 2 bases and J 5 bases, with 12 bases left between them. Germline V gene sequence: CDR1 KGHSH, CDR2 LQKENI. This CDR3 comprises 14 residues. CDR3 DNA: TGTGCCAGCTCACCAGGGGCGGAGGTGTATGGCTACACCTTC. Translation: CASSPGAEVYGYTF.

The chain links TRBV3-1 (or the pseudogene TRBV3-2) to TRBJ2-3; 8 nucleotides agree with TRBD2. The ends lost 0 bases at V and 2 bases at J; junction bases unmatched: 7. The CDR3 totals 17 residues. Germline assignment: CDR1 LGHDT and CDR2 YNNKEL (reference sequence). DNA of the CDR3: TGTGCCAGCAGCCAAGATCTAAGCGGGAGAGCCACAGATACGCAGTATTTT. Translation gives CASSQDLSGRATDTQYF.

In its sample, this clone was seen a few times. J is TRBJ2-1 and V is TRBV2, with 11 bases matching TRBD1. This CDR3 contains 16 residues. The V gene end was trimmed by 5 bases and the J gene end by 5 bases; junction bases not matched to a gene: 8. Germline CDR1 and CDR2: SNHLY and FYNNEI. CDR3 bases: TGTGCCAGCAGTAAAGGACAGGGGGCTATCCACAATGAGCAGTTCTTC. Encoded protein: CASSKGQGAIHNEQFF. The whole variable domain, remainder taken from reference TRBV2 and TRBJ2-1, is EPEVTQTPSHQVTQMGQEVILRCVPISNHLYFYWYRQILGQKVEFLVSFYNNEISEKSEIFDDQFSVERPDGSNFTLKIRSTKLEDSAMYFCASSKGQGAIHNEQFFGPGTRLTVL.